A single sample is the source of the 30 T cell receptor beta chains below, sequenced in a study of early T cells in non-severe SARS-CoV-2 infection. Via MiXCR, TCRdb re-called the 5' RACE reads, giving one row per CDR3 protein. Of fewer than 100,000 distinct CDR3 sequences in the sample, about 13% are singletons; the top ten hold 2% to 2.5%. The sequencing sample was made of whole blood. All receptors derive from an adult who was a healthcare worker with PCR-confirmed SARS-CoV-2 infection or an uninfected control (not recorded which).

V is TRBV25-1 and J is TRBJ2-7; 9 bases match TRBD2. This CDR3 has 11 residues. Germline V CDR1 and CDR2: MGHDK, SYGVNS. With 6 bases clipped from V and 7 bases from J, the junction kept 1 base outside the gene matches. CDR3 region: CASSTSGEQYF. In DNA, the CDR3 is TGTGCCAGCAGCACTAGCGGGGAGCAGTACTTC.

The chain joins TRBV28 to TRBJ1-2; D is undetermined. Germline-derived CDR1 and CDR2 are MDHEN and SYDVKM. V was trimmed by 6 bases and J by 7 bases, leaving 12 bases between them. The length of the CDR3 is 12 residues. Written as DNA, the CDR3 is TGTGCCAGCAGCCAGCTGGCGAGTGGCTACACCTTC. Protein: CASSQLASGYTF.

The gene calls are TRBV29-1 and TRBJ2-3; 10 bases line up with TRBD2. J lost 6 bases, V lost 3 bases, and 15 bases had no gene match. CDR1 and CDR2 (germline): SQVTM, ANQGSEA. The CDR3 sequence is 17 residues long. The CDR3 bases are TGCAGCGTTGAGGGGCAGCGGGGGGGCCTTTCAAGGGATACGCAGTATTTT. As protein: CSVEGQRGGLSRDTQYF.

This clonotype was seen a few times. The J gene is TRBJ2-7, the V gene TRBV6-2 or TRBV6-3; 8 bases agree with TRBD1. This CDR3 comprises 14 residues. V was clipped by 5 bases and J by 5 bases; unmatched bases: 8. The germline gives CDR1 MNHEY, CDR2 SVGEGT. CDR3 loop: CASSPQGARNEQYF. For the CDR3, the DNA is TGTGCCAGCAGTCCGCAGGGGGCGCGGAACGAGCAGTACTTC.

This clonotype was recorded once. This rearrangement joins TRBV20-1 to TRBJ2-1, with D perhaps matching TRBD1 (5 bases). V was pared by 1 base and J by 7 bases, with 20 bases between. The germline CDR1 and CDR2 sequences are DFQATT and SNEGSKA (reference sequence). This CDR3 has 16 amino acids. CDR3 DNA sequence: TGCAGTGCTAGAGTGCAGGCGCAGGGAAAGTGGAATGAGCAGTTCTTC. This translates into CSARVQAQGKWNEQFF.

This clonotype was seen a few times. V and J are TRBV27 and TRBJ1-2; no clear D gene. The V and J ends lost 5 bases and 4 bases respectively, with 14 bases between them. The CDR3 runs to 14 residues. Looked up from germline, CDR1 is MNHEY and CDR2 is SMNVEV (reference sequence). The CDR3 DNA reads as TGTGCCAGCAGTGCCCTAAGGGCTCCCTATGGCTACACCTTC. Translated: CASSALRAPYGYTF.

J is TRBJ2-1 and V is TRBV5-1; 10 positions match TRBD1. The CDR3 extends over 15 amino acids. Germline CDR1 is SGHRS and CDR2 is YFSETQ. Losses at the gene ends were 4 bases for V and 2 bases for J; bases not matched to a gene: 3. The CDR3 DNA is TGCGCCAGCAGCGCTGGACAGGGGGCCTACAATGAGCAGTTCTTC. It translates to CASSAGQGAYNEQFF.

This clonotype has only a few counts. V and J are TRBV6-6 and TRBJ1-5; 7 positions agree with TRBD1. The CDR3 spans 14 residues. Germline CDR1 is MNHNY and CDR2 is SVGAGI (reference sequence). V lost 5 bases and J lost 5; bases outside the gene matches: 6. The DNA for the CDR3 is TGTGCCAGCAGTAGACGGGACAGATATCAGCCCCAGCATTTT. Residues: CASSRRDRYQPQHF.

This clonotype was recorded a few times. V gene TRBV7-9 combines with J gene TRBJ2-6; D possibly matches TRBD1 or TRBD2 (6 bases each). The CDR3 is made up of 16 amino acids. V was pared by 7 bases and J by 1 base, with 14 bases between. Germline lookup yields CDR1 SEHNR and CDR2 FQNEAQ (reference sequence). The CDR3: CASTGGTLSGANVLTF. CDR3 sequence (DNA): TGTGCCAGCACCGGCGGGACACTTTCTGGGGCCAACGTCCTGACTTTC.

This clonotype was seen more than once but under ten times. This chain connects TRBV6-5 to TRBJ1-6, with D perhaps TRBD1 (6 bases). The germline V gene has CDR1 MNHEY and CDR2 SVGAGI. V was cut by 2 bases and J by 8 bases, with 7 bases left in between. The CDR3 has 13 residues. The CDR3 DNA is TGTGCCAGCAGTTACCGACAGGATTCACCCCTCCACTTT. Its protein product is CASSYRQDSPLHF.

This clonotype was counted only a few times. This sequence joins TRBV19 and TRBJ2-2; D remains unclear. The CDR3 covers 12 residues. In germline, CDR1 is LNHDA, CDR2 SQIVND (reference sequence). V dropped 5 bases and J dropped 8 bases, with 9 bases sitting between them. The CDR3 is CASSLMLGELFF. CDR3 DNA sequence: TGTGCCAGTAGTCTCATGTTAGGGGAGCTGTTTTTT.

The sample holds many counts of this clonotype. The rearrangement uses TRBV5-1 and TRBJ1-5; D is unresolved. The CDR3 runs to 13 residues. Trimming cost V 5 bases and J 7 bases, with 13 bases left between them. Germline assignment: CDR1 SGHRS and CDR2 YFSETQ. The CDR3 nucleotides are TGCGCCAGCAGTTATTCTTCCGGGCAGCCCCAGCATTTT. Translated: CASSYSSGQPQHF.

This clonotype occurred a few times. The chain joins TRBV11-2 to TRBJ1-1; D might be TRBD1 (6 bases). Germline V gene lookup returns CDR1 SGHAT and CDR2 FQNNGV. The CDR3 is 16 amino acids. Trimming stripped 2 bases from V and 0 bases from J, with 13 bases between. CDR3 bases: TGTGCCAGCAGCTTATCTCCGGGGGCATTGAACACTGAAGCTTTCTTT. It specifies CASSLSPGALNTEAFF.

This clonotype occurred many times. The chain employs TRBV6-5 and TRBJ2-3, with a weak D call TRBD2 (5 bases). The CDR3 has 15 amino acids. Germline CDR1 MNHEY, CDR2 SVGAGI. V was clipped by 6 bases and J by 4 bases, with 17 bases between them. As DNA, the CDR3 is TGTGCCAGCAGCCAAGCCCCCAACGGGGCAGATACGCAGTATTTT. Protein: CASSQAPNGADTQYF.

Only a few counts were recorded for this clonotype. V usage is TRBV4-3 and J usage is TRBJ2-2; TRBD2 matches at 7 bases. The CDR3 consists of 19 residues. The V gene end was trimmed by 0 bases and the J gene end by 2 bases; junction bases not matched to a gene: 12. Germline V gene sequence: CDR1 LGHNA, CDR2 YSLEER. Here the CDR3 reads CASSQDFGGGGRNTGELFF. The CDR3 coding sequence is TGCGCCAGCAGCCAAGATTTTGGAGGTGGCGGGAGAAACACCGGGGAGCTGTTTTTT.

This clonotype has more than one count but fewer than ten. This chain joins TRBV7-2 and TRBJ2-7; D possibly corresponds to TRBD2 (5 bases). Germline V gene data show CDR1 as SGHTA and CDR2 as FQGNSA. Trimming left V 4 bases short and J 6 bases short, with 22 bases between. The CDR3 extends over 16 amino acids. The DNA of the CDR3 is TGTGCCAGCAGCTCCGATCTGGGTATCCGACTACGCGAGCAGTACTTC. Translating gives CASSSDLGIRLREQYF.

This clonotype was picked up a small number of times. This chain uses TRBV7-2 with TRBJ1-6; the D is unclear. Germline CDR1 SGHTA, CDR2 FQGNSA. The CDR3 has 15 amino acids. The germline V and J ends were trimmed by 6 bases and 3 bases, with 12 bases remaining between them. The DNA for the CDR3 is TGTGCCAGCAGTCGCGACGGCTTCTATAATTCACCCCTCCACTTT. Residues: CASSRDGFYNSPLHF.

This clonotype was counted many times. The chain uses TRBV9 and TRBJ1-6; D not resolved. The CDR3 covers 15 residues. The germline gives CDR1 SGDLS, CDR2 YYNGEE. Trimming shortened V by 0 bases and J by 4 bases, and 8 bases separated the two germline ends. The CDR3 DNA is TGTGCCAGCAGCGTAGCTGAGGTTTATAATTCACCCCTCCACTTT. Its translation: CASSVAEVYNSPLHF.

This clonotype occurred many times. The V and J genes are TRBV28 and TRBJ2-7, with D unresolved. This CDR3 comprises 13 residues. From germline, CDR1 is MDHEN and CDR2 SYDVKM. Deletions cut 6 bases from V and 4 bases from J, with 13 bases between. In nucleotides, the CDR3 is TGTGCCAGCAGCCTGCTCGCCAAGTACGAGCAGTACTTC. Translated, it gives CASSLLAKYEQYF.

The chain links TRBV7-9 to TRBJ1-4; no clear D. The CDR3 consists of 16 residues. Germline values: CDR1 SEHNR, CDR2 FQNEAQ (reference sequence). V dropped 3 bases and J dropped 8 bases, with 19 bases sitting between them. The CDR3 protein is CASSFLLASRQEKLFF. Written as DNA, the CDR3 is TGTGCCAGCAGCTTCCTACTTGCATCTCGGCAGGAAAAACTGTTTTTT.

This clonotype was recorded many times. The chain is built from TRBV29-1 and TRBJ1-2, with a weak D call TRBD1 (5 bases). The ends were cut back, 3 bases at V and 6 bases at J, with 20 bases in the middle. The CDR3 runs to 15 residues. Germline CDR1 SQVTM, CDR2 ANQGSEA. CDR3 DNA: TGCAGCGTTGACTCCCGTCGGGACCCTGGGAATGGCTACACCTTC. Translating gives CSVDSRRDPGNGYTF.

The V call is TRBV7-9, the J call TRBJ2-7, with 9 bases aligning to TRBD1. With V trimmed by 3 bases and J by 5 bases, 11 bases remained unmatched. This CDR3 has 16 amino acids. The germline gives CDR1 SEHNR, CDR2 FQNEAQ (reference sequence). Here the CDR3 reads CASSFHRRDRAHEQYF. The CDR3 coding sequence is TGTGCCAGCAGCTTCCACCGCCGGGACAGGGCCCACGAGCAGTACTTC.

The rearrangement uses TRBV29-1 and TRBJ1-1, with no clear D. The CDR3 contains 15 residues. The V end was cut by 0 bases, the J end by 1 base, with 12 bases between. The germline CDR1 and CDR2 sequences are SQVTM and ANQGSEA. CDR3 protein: CSVEEPVDRNTEAFF. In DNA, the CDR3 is TGCAGCGTTGAAGAACCCGTCGACCGGAACACTGAAGCTTTCTTT.

CDR3: CATKSWAGGDTQYF. In DNA form, the CDR3 reads TGTGCCACGAAGAGTTGGGCGGGGGGAGATACGCAGTATTTT. The chain is built from TRBV12-3 or TRBV12-4 and TRBJ2-3, with 8 positions matching TRBD2. The CDR3 consists of 14 residues. V gave up 10 bases and J gave up 5 bases; unmatched junction bases: 11.

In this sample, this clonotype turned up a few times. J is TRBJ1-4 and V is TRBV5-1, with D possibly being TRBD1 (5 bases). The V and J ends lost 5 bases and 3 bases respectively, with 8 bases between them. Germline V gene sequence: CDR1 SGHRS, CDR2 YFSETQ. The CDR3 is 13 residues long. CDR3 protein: CASRQASNEKLFF. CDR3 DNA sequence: TGCGCCAGCAGACAGGCGTCTAATGAAAAACTGTTTTTT.

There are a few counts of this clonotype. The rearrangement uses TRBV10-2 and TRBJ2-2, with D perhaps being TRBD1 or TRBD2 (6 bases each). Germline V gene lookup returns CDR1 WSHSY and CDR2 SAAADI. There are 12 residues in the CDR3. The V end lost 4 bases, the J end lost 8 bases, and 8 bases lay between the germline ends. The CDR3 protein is CASSGGAGELFF. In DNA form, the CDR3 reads TGCGCCAGCAGTGGGGGGGCAGGGGAGCTGTTTTTT.

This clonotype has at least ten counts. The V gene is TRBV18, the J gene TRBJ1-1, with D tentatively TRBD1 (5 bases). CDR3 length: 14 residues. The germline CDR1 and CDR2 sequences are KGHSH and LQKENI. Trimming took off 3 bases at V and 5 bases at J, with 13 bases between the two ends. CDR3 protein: CASSPSGGLTEAFF. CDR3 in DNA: TGTGCCAGCTCACCCTCGGGGGGTCTGACTGAAGCTTTCTTT. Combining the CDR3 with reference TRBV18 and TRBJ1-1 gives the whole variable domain NAGVMQNPRHLVRRRGQEARLRCSPMKGHSHVYWYRQLPEEGLKFMVYLQKENIIDESGMPKERFSAEFPKEGPSILRIQQVVRGDSAAYFCASSPSGGLTEAFFGQGTRLTVV.

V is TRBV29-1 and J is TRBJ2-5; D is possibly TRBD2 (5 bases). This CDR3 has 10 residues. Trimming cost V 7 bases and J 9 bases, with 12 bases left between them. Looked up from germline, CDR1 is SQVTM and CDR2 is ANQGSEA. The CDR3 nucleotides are TGCAGCGCTCGTGAGGAGGCCCAGTACTTC. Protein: CSAREEAQYF.

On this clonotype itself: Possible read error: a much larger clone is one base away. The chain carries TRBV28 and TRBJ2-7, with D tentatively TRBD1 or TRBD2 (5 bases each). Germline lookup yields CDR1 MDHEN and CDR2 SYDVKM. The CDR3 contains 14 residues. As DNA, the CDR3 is TGTGCCGGCAGTCCCCGGGACGGGACCTACGAGCAGTACTTC. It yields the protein CAGSPRDGTYEQYF.

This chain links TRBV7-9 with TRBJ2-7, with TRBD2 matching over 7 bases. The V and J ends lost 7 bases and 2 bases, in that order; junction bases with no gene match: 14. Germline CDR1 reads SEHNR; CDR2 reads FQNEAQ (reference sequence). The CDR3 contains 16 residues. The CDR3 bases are TGTGCCAGCACAGCGGGGAGAGGGGTTCAACCCTACGAGCAGTACTTC. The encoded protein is CASTAGRGVQPYEQYF.